This T cell receptor beta chain originates from a study of T cell repertoires in cytomegalovirus infection. On the study more broadly: Indications came from public TCR beta signatures; they pointed to CMV infection and to a matching HLA type.

TCRdb analysed the reads with MiXCR anew, one entry per CDR3 protein. The top ten hold roughly 4.4% of the sample, which has 65,000 to 90,000 distinct CDR3 sequences, more than 3.5% seen once. V lost 3 bases, J lost 5 bases, and 13 bases lay in between. Germline loops: CDR1 DFQATT, CDR2 SNEGSKA (reference sequence). The CDR3 is 14 residues long. This clonotype was seen many times. What it recognizes is unknown. The study, taken as a whole, reports: Clonotypes of TCR beta that were HLA-C-restricted and CMV-specific dominated the ex vivo response. Cumulative frequency (of public TCR beta family members) identified carriers of CMV plus the relevant HLA.

This receptor was identified in a human donor in good health (CMV status not recorded). Some clones in this sample may be carry-over from other donors' samples. The chain uses TRBV20-1 and TRBJ2-2, with a possible D match to TRBD1 (5 bases). Sequenced sample: PBMCs. The CDR3 DNA follows: TGCAGTGCTAGGAGCCAGGGTGAGACCGGGGAGCTGTTTTTT. Protein product: CSARSQGETGELFF.